A single sample is the source of the 30 T cell receptor beta chains below, sequenced in a study of blood T cell repertoires in COVID-19. Sequencing used immunoSEQ multiplex PCR; TCRdb keeps in-frame clones, though not all of them. The sample records 85,000 to 100,000 clones, about 90% being singletons. Sequencing was done on a sample of peripheral blood. The receptors derive from a man aged 50 to 59 with COVID-19, enrolled during active disease.

In this sample, this clone turned up once. The rearrangement links TRBV5-1 to TRBJ1-2, with 7 bases that match TRBD1. Trimming removed 3 bases from V and 2 bases from J; junction bases left unmatched: 1. This CDR3 spans 13 amino acids. CDR1 and CDR2 (germline): SGHRS, YFSETQ. The CDR3 spells CASSSTGNYGYTF. The CDR3 DNA follows: TGCGCCAGCAGCTCGACAGGGAACTATGGCTACACCTTC. Filled out from reference TRBV5-1 and TRBJ1-2, the complete variable domain reads KAGVTQTPRYLIKTRGQQVTLSCSPISGHRSVSWYQQTPGQGLQFLFEYFSETQRNKGNFPGRFSGRQFSNSRSEMNVSTLELGDSALYLCASSSTGNYGYTFGSGTRLTVV.

This chain links TRBV6-5 with TRBJ1-5; the D gene is possibly TRBD1 (6 bases). Germline CDR1 reads MNHEY; CDR2 reads SVGAGI. Trimming pared 6 bases from V and 10 bases from J, leaving 22 bases between. There are 15 residues in the CDR3. The CDR3 protein is CASRPLRDTRSPQHF. CDR3 sequence (DNA): TGTGCCAGCAGGCCTCTCCGGGACACCCGATCCCCCCAGCATTTT.

The chain joins TRBV19 to TRBJ1-5; D perhaps matches TRBD1 (5 bases). The V gene lost 10 bases and the J gene lost 3 bases, with 31 bases spanning the gap. From germline, CDR1 is LNHDA and CDR2 SQIVND (reference sequence). The CDR3 extends over 19 amino acids. CDR3 coding DNA: TGTGCCACCGCCCCCTACGGCAGGGCCCAGTCAAAATTCAATCAGCCCCAGCATTTT. Amino acid sequence: CATAPYGRAQSKFNQPQHF.

The chain couples TRBV11-2 to TRBJ2-5; D is unresolved. The V end was cut by 3 bases, the J end by 5 bases, with 10 bases between. This CDR3 is 13 amino acids long. Per the germline V gene, CDR1 is SGHAT and CDR2 is FQNNGV. DNA for the CDR3: TGTGCCAGCAGCTTTTTGGTGGAGGAGACCCAGTACTTC. It codes for CASSFLVEETQYF. The full variable domain, with the rest looked up from reference TRBV11-2 and TRBJ2-5, is EAGVAQSPRYKIIEKRQSVAFWCNPISGHATLYWYQQILGQGPKLLIQFQNNGVVDDSQLPKDRFSAERLKGVDSTLKIQPAKLEDSAVYLCASSFLVEETQYFGPGTRLLVL.

Points on this clone: The sample carries other DNA sequences with the same CDR3. The rearrangement joins TRBV3-1 (or the pseudogene TRBV3-2) to TRBJ2-7; 8 bases are shared with TRBD2. The CDR3 spans 15 residues. The V gene end was trimmed by 1 base and the J gene end by 1 base; junction bases not matched to a gene: 3. The germline V gene has CDR1 LGHDT and CDR2 YNNKEL (reference sequence). CDR3 coding DNA: TGTGCCAGCAGCCAAGCGGGGGGGGGATCCTACGAGCAGTACTTC. It specifies CASSQAGGGSYEQYF.

This clone was seen more than once but under ten times. The chain employs TRBV30 and TRBJ1-1; D is unresolved. CDR3 length: 13 amino acids. CDR1 and CDR2 from the germline V gene are GTSNPN and SVGIG (reference sequence). V was shortened by 0 bases and J by 0 bases, with 5 bases between the two germline ends. The CDR3 DNA reads TGTGCCTGGAGTGTAAGCATGAACACTGAAGCTTTCTTT. Translating it yields CAWSVSMNTEAFF.

This rearrangement joins TRBV28 to TRBJ2-1; TRBD2 aligns across 13 bases. This CDR3 is built from 20 residues. Germline V gene sequence: CDR1 MDHEN, CDR2 SYDVKM. The V segment lost 4 bases and the J segment 8 bases; nucleotides outside the gene matches: 20. The CDR3 DNA sequence: TGTGCCAGCAGTTCCAAAATGCCCCAGACTAGCGGGGGGACCCACTATGAGCAGTTCTTC. As protein: CASSSKMPQTSGGTHYEQFF.

The chain couples TRBV19 to TRBJ2-7, with a tentative D call TRBD2 (6 bases). Deletions cut 4 bases from V and 3 bases from J, with 10 bases between. The CDR3 consists of 13 residues. Per the germline V gene, CDR1 is LNHDA and CDR2 is SQIVND (reference sequence). CDR3 nucleotide sequence: TGTGCCAGTAGTAGGGGGGAGGTCTACGAGCAGTACTTC. It specifies CASSRGEVYEQYF.

The chain links TRBV3-1 (or the pseudogene TRBV3-2) to TRBJ2-1; 11 nucleotides align to TRBD2. With V trimmed by 1 base and J by 9 bases, 2 bases remained unmatched. Per germline, CDR1 LGHDT and CDR2 YNNKEL (reference sequence). This CDR3 is 14 amino acids long. Here the CDR3 DNA reads TGTGCCAGCAGCCAAGCCGGGACTAGCGGTGAGCAGTTCTTC. It codes for CASSQAGTSGEQFF.

The gene calls are TRBV19 and TRBJ2-1; possibly TRBD2 for D (6 bases). The V and J ends lost 10 bases and 1 base respectively, with 14 bases between them. Germline CDR1 LNHDA, CDR2 SQIVND (reference sequence). The CDR3 totals 14 residues. This chain's CDR3 is CATGPRGSYNEQFF. CDR3 DNA: TGTGCCACCGGGCCGCGGGGTTCCTACAATGAGCAGTTCTTC.

The rearrangement links TRBV15 to TRBJ2-2; 13 bases are a match to TRBD2. With 0 bases clipped from V and 7 bases from J, the junction kept 8 bases outside the gene matches. The CDR3 has 18 amino acids. Per germline, CDR1 LNHNV and CDR2 YYDKDF (reference sequence). The CDR3 DNA follows: TGTGCCACCAGCAGAGAGTGGGGGACTAGCGGGATTCACGGGGAGCTGTTTTTT. It translates to CATSREWGTSGIHGELFF.

This clone was found a few times. The chain couples TRBV19 to TRBJ2-7, with D unclear. With 3 bases removed from V and 3 bases from J, the gap between germline ends came to 15 bases. CDR1 LNHDA and CDR2 SQIVND come from the germline V gene (reference sequence). The CDR3 contains 15 residues. For the CDR3, the DNA is TGTGCCAGTAGTATTCGGCTAGGCCAGATCTACGAGCAGTACTTC. Translating it yields CASSIRLGQIYEQYF.

The rearrangement links TRBV28 to TRBJ1-4; D not resolved. The CDR3 runs 17 residues. CDR1 and CDR2 (germline): MDHEN, SYDVKM. V lost 1 base to trimming and J lost 0 bases, with 12 bases between them. CDR3 region: CASSLYGGTATNEKLFF. The CDR3 DNA reads TGTGCCAGCAGTTTATATGGTGGTACAGCAACTAATGAAAAACTGTTTTTT. The complete variable domain, with remaining parts taken from reference TRBV28 and TRBJ1-4, reads DVKVTQSSRYLVKRTGEKVFLECVQDMDHENMFWYRQDPGLGLRLIYFSYDVKMKEKGDIPEGYSVSREKKERFSLILESASTNQTSMYLCASSLYGGTATNEKLFFGSGTQLSVL.

The chain combines TRBV28 with TRBJ2-3; 14 nucleotides agree with TRBD2. Per the germline V gene, CDR1 is MDHEN and CDR2 is SYDVKM. The CDR3 consists of 19 residues. Trimming at V came to 2 bases and at J to 3 bases, leaving 10 bases not matched to a gene. The CDR3 DNA follows: TGTGCCAGCAGTTTAGGGACTAGCGGGGGAATTGGGGGGACAGATACGCAGTATTTT. Residues: CASSLGTSGGIGGTDTQYF.

This chain connects TRBV5-4 to TRBJ2-5, with 9 bases that match TRBD1. V lost 4 bases and J lost 4; bases outside the gene matches: 8. There are 15 residues in the CDR3. Germline V gene data show CDR1 as SGHNT and CDR2 as YYREEE (reference sequence). This CDR3 reads CASSARDRVLETQYF. The CDR3 bases are TGTGCCAGCAGCGCGCGGGACAGGGTTTTAGAGACCCAGTACTTC. Combining the CDR3 with reference TRBV5-4 and TRBJ2-5 gives the whole variable domain ETGVTQSPTHLIKTRGQQVTLRCSSQSGHNTVSWYQQALGQGPQFIFQYYREEENGRGNFPPRFSGLQFPNYSSELNVNALELDDSALYLCASSARDRVLETQYFGPGTRLLVL.

This clone was observed once. The chain uses TRBV2 and TRBJ1-6; no firm D call. The CDR3 is made up of 14 amino acids. Trimming left V 2 bases short and J 6 bases short, with 8 bases between. Germline V gives CDR1 SNHLY, CDR2 FYNNEI. The CDR3 nucleotides are TGTGCCAGCAGTGAAAGGTCAGGTAATTCACCCCTCCACTTT. Protein: CASSERSGNSPLHF.

The gene calls are TRBV7-3 and TRBJ2-1, with TRBD1 identical over 7 bases. Germline assignment: CDR1 SGHTA and CDR2 FQGTGA. Trimming took 0 bases from V and 7 from J; bases not matched to a gene: 6. The CDR3 is 15 amino acids. CDR3: CASSLTGQAWNEQFF. DNA of the CDR3: TGTGCCAGCAGCTTAACTGGACAGGCTTGGAATGAGCAGTTCTTC.

The V call is TRBV25-1, the J call TRBJ1-2; 7 nucleotides match TRBD1. The CDR3 length is 14 residues. CDR1 MGHDK and CDR2 SYGVNS come from the germline V gene. The V gene end was trimmed by 6 bases and the J gene end by 0 bases; junction bases not matched to a gene: 4. The CDR3 reads CASRLTGTNYGYTF. CDR3 bases: TGTGCCAGCAGGCTGACAGGGACTAACTATGGCTACACCTTC.

The rearrangement joins TRBV11-2 to TRBJ2-3; 9 nucleotides line up with TRBD2. The CDR3 contains 14 residues. Germline values: CDR1 SGHAT, CDR2 FQNNGV. The V and J ends lost 1 base and 6 bases, in that order; junction bases with no gene match: 2. The CDR3 region has the DNA TGTGCCAGCAGCTTAGGCGGGGGGGTTGATACGCAGTATTTT. Translating gives CASSLGGGVDTQYF.

The rearrangement links TRBV4-1 to TRBJ1-4; TRBD1 is a possible D gene (5 bases). Germline CDR1 MGHRA, CDR2 YSYEKL. The CDR3 consists of 14 residues. The V gene lost 5 bases and the J gene lost 8 bases, with 15 bases spanning the gap. The CDR3: CASSEVLQGEKLFF. The CDR3 DNA sequence: TGCGCCAGCAGCGAAGTTCTCCAGGGAGAAAAACTGTTTTTT.

CDR3 protein: CASSLEAGGPSDTQYF. The CDR3 DNA is TGCGCCAGCAGCTTGGAGGCGGGGGGGCCATCAGATACGCAGTATTTT. The V and J genes are TRBV5-1 and TRBJ2-3, with 9 nucleotides matching TRBD2. Germline lookup yields CDR1 SGHRS and CDR2 YFSETQ. V gave up 0 bases and J gave up 4 bases; unmatched junction bases: 6. The CDR3 has 16 residues.

This clone was seen more than once but under ten times. The rearrangement joins TRBV21-1 to TRBJ1-5; the D call in the table, TRBD1, was not verified against the DNA. TRBV21-1 is annotated as a pseudogene. The CDR3 consists of 16 residues. The CDR3 coding sequence is TGTGCCAGCGCAGAAGACAAATTCTGTCAAGATCAGCCCCAGCATTTT. Protein: CASAEDKFCQDQPQHF.

The gene calls are TRBV24-1 and TRBJ2-5, with 11 bases identical to TRBD2. V was clipped by 4 bases and J by 4 bases; unmatched bases: 4. This CDR3 is 15 amino acids long. Germline V gives CDR1 KGHDR, CDR2 SFDVKD. The CDR3 DNA sequence: TGTGCCACCAGTGAGTTACTAGCGGGGGCAGAGACCCAGTACTTC. Translating gives CATSELLAGAETQYF.

This chain connects TRBV5-1 to TRBJ1-1; D is uncertain. Germline-derived CDR1 and CDR2 are SGHRS and YFSETQ. The germline V and J ends were trimmed by 0 bases and 4 bases, with 13 bases remaining between them. This CDR3 spans 15 amino acids. This CDR3 is CASSLEGGMGTEAFF. The CDR3 coding sequence is TGCGCCAGCAGCTTGGAGGGCGGGATGGGCACTGAAGCTTTCTTT.

V and J are TRBV2 and TRBJ1-5; D remains ambiguous. Germline V lookup: CDR1 SNHLY, CDR2 FYNNEI. CDR3 length: 15 amino acids. Trimming left V 2 bases short and J 1 base short, with 9 bases between. CDR3 DNA sequence: TGTGCCAGCAGTGAACAGATGGTGAGCAATCAGCCCCAGCATTTT. Its translation is CASSEQMVSNQPQHF.

This clone came up a few times. The chain couples TRBV15 to TRBJ2-7; 8 bases are shared with TRBD1. Trimming took 0 bases from V and 8 from J; bases not matched to a gene: 9. This CDR3 is built from 15 residues. The germline V gene has CDR1 LNHNV and CDR2 YYDKDF (reference sequence). The CDR3 bases are TGTGCCACCAGCAGAGATAAGACAGGGGCCGGGAAGCAGTACTTC. Amino acid sequence: CATSRDKTGAGKQYF.

V and J are TRBV28 and TRBJ1-2; 11 nucleotides align to TRBD1. After removal of 3 bases from V and 3 bases from J, the junction contained 6 bases not matched to a gene. Germline-derived CDR1 and CDR2 are MDHEN and SYDVKM. This CDR3 is 16 amino acids long. CDR3 DNA: TGTGCCAGCAGTTTGGGCGGACAGGGGGCTCACTATGGCTACACCTTC. This codes for CASSLGGQGAHYGYTF.

V is TRBV12-3 or TRBV12-4 and J is TRBJ1-3; no clear D gene. The CDR3 consists of 13 residues. V gave up 8 bases and J gave up 0 bases, with 8 bases separating them. The CDR3 is CASLRNSGNTIYF. CDR3 nucleotide sequence: TGTGCCAGCCTCAGGAACTCTGGAAACACCATATATTTT.

The chain has TRBV28 and TRBJ1-5; D remains unclear. Germline V gene sequence: CDR1 MDHEN, CDR2 SYDVKM. CDR3 size: 15 residues. Trimming removed 5 bases from V and 4 bases from J, with 15 bases in between. The CDR3 DNA sequence: TGTGCCAGCAGTCCCGGACGGCGGAGGAATCAGCCCCAGCATTTT. The encoded protein is CASSPGRRRNQPQHF.

The chain links TRBV7-3 to TRBJ1-1; D call uncertain. This CDR3 has 14 amino acids. The germline V and J ends were trimmed by 0 bases and 5 bases, with 10 bases remaining between them. CDR1 SGHTA and CDR2 FQGTGA come from the germline V gene. DNA for the CDR3: TGTGCCAGCAGCTTAACGGGCAAAGAGACTGAAGCTTTCTTT. Translated: CASSLTGKETEAFF.